This T cell receptor beta chain is from a study of cytomegalovirus exposure and HLA in healthy donors. Comment on this clone: The antigen is undetermined.

Healthy bone marrow donors formed the donor group. Germline loops: CDR1 SGDLS, CDR2 YYNGEE. The ends lost 3 bases at V and 2 bases at J; junction bases unmatched: 4. The CDR3 is made up of 15 amino acids. The study ran its PCR with 60 Vbeta and 13 Jbeta primers. Profiling relied on immunoSEQ multiplex PCR, and the TCRdb table lists in-frame clones only, not all of them. The sample has under 200,000 clones, around 79% seen once; the top ten hold approximately 0.55%. Study observations and caveats: Roughly 170 TCR beta chains were listed as cytomegalovirus-associated.

The sample consisted of PBMCs. V usage is TRBV9 and J usage is TRBJ2-5, with 10 bases that match TRBD2. The TCR was taken from a woman aged 50 to 65 in good health and CMV-seronegative. CDR3 sequence (DNA): TGTGCCAGCAGCGCAGGACTAGCGGAACAAGAGACCCAGTACTTC. Encoded protein: CASSAGLAEQETQYF.